This T cell receptor beta chain is drawn from a study of shared clonotypes between healthy human individuals (dated by TCRdb to about 2020). In the study overall: The cohort comprised two women and a few men aged 18 to 49 years. To increase sequencing depth and limit assay-specific biases, TCR repertoire library preparation and sequencing were carried out by different laboratories using diverse techniques. Leukapheresis yielded between about 0.85 and 10 billion PBMCs per donor. To estimate repertoire size and how much clonotypes are shared between individuals, the study performed deep sequencing of blood TCR repertoires from about 5 healthy adults. For each donor, three plates each were used for CD4 naive and CD4 memory, two plates were used for CD8 naive, and one plate was used for CD8 memory. Overall study results and their limits: Compared with non-shared clonotypes, clonotypes shared by all four sorted-subset donors had higher generation probabilities. Naive subsets generally had larger estimated clonotype richness than memory subsets did. Pairwise subsampling led to the expectation that sequencing depth would affect the degree of clonotype sharing among donors. Even with the large sequencing depth, rarefaction of the sorted-subset datasets indicated that sequencing was incomplete. Across several donors, roughly 5% of naive CD4, roughly 3.4% of naive CD8, about 2.3% of memory CD4, and approximately 0.4% of memory CD8 clonotypes were shared. Sampling was restricted to blood, and TCR repertoires in tissues likely differ from the TCR repertoires found in blood. The small number of donors limited the genetic and exposure-history diversity represented.

The germline ends are 11 bases apart after V is trimmed by 10 bases and J by 4 bases. The germline V gene (reference sequence) yields LNHDA for CDR1 and SQIVND for CDR2. Including cysteine and phenylalanine, the CDR3 has 12 amino acids. Only the CDR3 part of the read is kept: 36 bases, read in frame from the first base. Comment on this clone: There is no known antigen for this receptor. Base quality data are lacking; no much larger clone is found one base away.

CD8 naive samples were obtained by positive selection for CCR7 among CD45RO-negative cells, yielding a CD45RA+CCR7+ population from which TemRA cells were excluded. The donors were healthy, HIV-negative adults who had no recently reported acute infections or vaccinations. Every donor was a Caucasian adult residing in Nashville, Tennessee, USA. After blood collection by leukapheresis, PBMCs were isolated using Ficoll-Histopaque density gradient centrifugation and then cryopreserved in the vapor phase of liquid nitrogen. Analytical flow cytometry was used to check the purity and quantity of every magnetically sorted T cell population. Genomic DNA was isolated from each sorted fraction and quantified by UV absorbance on a Nanodrop 2000c. Using the deep immunoSEQ assay, TCR CDR3 regions were amplified from genomic DNA by multiplex PCR. Extracted genomic DNA from each cell subset was spread evenly across all wells of several immunoSEQ 96-well plates, with each plate serving as a replicate. For sorted subsets, each replicate PCR was loaded with approximately 190 ng genomic DNA, equivalent to some 31,000 T cell genomes. Purified libraries were measured with a Qubit 3.0 fluorometer, size-checked on a Bioanalyzer 2100, and measured again with the KAPA Library Quantification kit. A separate single-read 150-cycle Illumina NextSeq 550 flow cell was used to sequence each immunoSEQ 96-well plate. As for the original processing: The immunoSEQ output contained only junctional sequences without quality scores, so filtering could not match that applied to full-length reads. Sequences were annotated with PyIR, a Python wrapper for IgBLAST v1.9, using IMGT germline references to assign V/J genes and CDR3. Reads were filtered out if the reads had weak V/J assignments (E-value above 1e-6), no CDR3, stop codons, out-of-frame junctions, or ambiguous translated residues. V3J clonotypes were defined as sequences sharing the same inferred V gene, J gene, and CDR3 amino acid sequence. Percentage overlap between repertoires was calculated by dividing the number of shared unique clonotypes by the size of the smaller repertoire. Richness of each repertoire was evaluated using RTK rarefaction, the Chao1 estimator, and Recon v2.1 estimates of unobserved clonotypes. Generation probabilities for all TCRbeta clonotypes obtained by the gDNA method from a handful of donors were computed using OLGA. Here the immuneACCESS table is served through TCRdb, limited to in-frame sequences with V and J called. Missing clones are a known gap in these copies; in checked studies unresolved V genes cover under half, and the rest lacks a known reason. That table furnishes V, J and clone size, whereas the DNA furnished D and trimming. The sample table holds approximately 600,000 clones, of which about 95% were seen once. The top ten clonotypes cover approximately 0.11% of the sample.

This chain is built from TRBV19 and TRBJ2-1; no D gene can be assigned with confidence. This clonotype originated in a woman aged 25 to 39 in good health. The sample was naive CD8+ T cells sorted from blood. The sample's cell subset or site label, decoded: CD45RA+CCR7+. The nucleotide sequence reads TGTGCCACGACCGACAATTACAATGAGCAGTTCTTC. It translates as CATTDNYNEQFF.